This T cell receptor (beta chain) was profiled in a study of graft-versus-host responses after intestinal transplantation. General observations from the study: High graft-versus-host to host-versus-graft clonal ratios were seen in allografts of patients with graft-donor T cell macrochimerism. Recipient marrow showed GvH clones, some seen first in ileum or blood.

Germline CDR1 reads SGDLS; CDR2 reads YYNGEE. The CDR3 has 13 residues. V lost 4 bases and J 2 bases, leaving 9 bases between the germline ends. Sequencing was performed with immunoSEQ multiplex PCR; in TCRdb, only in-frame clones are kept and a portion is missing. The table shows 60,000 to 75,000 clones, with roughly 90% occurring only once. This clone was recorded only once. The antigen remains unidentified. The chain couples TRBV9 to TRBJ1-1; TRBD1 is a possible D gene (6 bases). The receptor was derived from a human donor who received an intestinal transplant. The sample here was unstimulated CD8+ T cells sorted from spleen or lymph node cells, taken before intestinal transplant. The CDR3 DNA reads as TGTGCCAGCAGCCCCGGGACAAACACTGAAGCTTTCTTT. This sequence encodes CASSPGTNTEAFF.